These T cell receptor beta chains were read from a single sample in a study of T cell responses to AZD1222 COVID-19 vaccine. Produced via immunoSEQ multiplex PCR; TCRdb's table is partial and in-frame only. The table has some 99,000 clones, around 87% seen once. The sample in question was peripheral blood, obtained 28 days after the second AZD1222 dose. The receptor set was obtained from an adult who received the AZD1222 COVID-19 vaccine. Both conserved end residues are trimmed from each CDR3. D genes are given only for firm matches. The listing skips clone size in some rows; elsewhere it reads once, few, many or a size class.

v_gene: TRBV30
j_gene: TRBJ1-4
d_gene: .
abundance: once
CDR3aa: AWSLQATNEKLF

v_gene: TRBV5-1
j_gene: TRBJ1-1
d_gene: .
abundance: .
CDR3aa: ASSQGFLNTEAF

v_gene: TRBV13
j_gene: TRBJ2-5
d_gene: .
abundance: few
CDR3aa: ASRTGKVETQY

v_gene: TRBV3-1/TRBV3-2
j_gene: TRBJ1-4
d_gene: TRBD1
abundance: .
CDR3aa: ASSRRSRGPNEKLF

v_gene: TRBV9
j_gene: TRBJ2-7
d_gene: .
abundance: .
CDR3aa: ASSVGDSGAYEQY

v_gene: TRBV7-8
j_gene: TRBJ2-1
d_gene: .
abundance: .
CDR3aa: ASNIGNYNEQF

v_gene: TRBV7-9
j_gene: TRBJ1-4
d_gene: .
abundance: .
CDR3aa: ASSFSAGREKLF

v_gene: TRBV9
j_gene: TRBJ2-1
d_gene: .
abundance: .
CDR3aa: ASSVAGVYNEQF

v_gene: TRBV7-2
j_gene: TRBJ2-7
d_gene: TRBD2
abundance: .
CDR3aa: ASSQGLAATSQY

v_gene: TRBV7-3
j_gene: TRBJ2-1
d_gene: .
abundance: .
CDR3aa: ASSLTGYNEQF

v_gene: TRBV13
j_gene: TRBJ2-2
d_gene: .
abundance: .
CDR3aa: ASSLAFGGPTGELF